This is a list of T cell receptor beta chains from one sample in a study of beta chain features in type 1 diabetes. Only in-frame clones appear in the TCRdb table, and some are missing; sequencing was by immunoSEQ multiplex PCR. The sample yields 400,000 to 450,000 clones, 11% to 15% seen once. Input material: naive CD4+ T cells from blood. These receptors all come from a man aged 25-45 years in good health. CDR3s include the opening cysteine and the closing phenylalanine or tryptophan. Fields, in order: D gene, J gene, clone size, V gene, CDR3 protein, CDR3 DNA. D genes are given only for firm matches. Not every row has a clone size; where given, it reads once, few, many or a size class.

>NA|TRBJ2-3|few|TRBV7-9
CASRPLNTDTQYF
TGTGCCAGCCGCCCCCTTAACACAGATACGCAGTATTTT
>TRBD2|TRBJ2-1|NA|TRBV5-1
CASSLGLADYTGQFF
TGCGCCAGCAGCTTGGGTCTAGCGGACTACACGGGGCAGTTCTTC
>TRBD2|TRBJ2-2|NA|TRBV28
CASEGLVPGELFF
TGTGCCAGCGAGGGACTAGTCCCCGGGGAGCTGTTTTTT
>TRBD1|TRBJ1-5|NA|TRBV6-6
CASTQGSNQPQHF
TGTGCCAGCACACAGGGGAGCAATCAGCCCCAGCATTTT
>NA|TRBJ2-1|few|TRBV19
CASSVSVPYNEQFF
TGTGCCAGTAGTGTTAGCGTTCCCTACAATGAGCAGTTCTTC
>NA|TRBJ2-3|NA|TRBV7-9
CASSFRRLVGGTDTQYF
TGTGCCAGCAGCTTCCGACGACTAGTCGGCGGCACAGATACGCAGTATTTT
>NA|TRBJ1-2|few|TRBV30
CAWNVFYGYTF
TGTGCCTGGAATGTCTTCTATGGCTACACCTTC
>NA|TRBJ1-5|few|TRBV19
CASSQSTGNQPQHF
TGTGCCAGTAGCCAATCGACAGGCAATCAGCCCCAGCATTTT
>TRBD2|TRBJ2-1|few|TRBV5-1
CASSQIAGASYNEQFF
TGCGCCAGCAGCCAGATAGCGGGAGCCTCCTACAATGAGCAGTTCTTC
>NA|TRBJ2-3|few|TRBV5-4
CASSFRGATDTQYF
TGTGCCAGCAGCTTTCGCGGCGCAACAGATACGCAGTATTTT
>TRBD1|TRBJ2-3|NA|TRBV14
CASSQRPGQGPDTQYF
TGTGCCAGCAGCCAGCGTCCCGGACAGGGGCCAGATACGCAGTATTTT
>NA|TRBJ2-7|NA|TRBV5-6
CASSPLGTHYEQYF
TGTGCCAGCAGTCCCCTAGGGACACACTACGAGCAGTACTTC
>NA|TRBJ2-1|few|TRBV18
CASSPLQGSYNEQFF
TGTGCCAGCTCACCGTTACAGGGCAGTTACAATGAGCAGTTCTTC
>NA|TRBJ1-1|NA|TRBV29-1
CSVESRGGNTEAFF
TGCAGCGTTGAGTCTAGGGGTGGAAACACTGAAGCTTTCTTT
>NA|TRBJ1-1|few|TRBV5-1
CASSLSGVTEAFF
TGCGCCAGCAGCTTATCAGGGGTCACTGAAGCTTTCTTT
>NA|TRBJ1-5|few|TRBV30
CAWSLRFNQPQHF
TGTGCCTGGAGTTTGAGGTTCAATCAGCCCCAGCATTTT
>NA|TRBJ1-5|few|TRBV4-3
CASSQDPPSSNQPQHF
TGCGCCAGCAGCCAAGATCCCCCCAGTAGCAATCAGCCCCAGCATTTT
>TRBD2|TRBJ2-3|few|TRBV6-1
CASSGTSGADTQYF
TGTGCCAGCAGTGGGACTAGCGGGGCAGATACGCAGTATTTT
>TRBD2|TRBJ2-3|NA|TRBV11-1
CASSFQLAGGFYTQYF
TGTGCCAGCAGCTTCCAACTAGCGGGAGGCTTCTATACGCAGTATTTT
>NA|TRBJ2-2|few|TRBV10-3
CAIRNGGTGELFF
TGTGCCATCAGAAACGGGGGCACCGGGGAGCTGTTTTTT
>NA|TRBJ2-2|many|TRBV7-2
CASSPERYTGELFF
TGTGCCAGCAGCCCAGAGCGGTACACCGGGGAGCTGTTTTTT
>TRBD2|TRBJ2-3|NA|TRBV4-2
CASSLSAGGTDTQYF
TGTGCCAGCTCCCTAAGCGCGGGAGGGACAGATACGCAGTATTTT
>NA|TRBJ1-1|few|TRBV5-4
CASSLETGRNTEAFF
TGTGCCAGCAGCTTGGAGACAGGACGGAACACTGAAGCTTTCTTT
>NA|TRBJ1-1|NA|TRBV4-1
CASSPSRVNTEAFF
TGCGCCAGCAGCCCCTCAAGAGTGAACACTGAAGCTTTCTTT
>TRBD2|TRBJ2-4|many|TRBV19
CASMTSVAKNIQYF
TGTGCCAGTATGACTAGCGTTGCCAAAAACATTCAGTACTTC
>NA|TRBJ2-7|NA|TRBV6-1
CASSARAGNIFHEQYF
TGTGCCAGCAGTGCACGCGCGGGGAACATTTTTCACGAGCAGTACTTC